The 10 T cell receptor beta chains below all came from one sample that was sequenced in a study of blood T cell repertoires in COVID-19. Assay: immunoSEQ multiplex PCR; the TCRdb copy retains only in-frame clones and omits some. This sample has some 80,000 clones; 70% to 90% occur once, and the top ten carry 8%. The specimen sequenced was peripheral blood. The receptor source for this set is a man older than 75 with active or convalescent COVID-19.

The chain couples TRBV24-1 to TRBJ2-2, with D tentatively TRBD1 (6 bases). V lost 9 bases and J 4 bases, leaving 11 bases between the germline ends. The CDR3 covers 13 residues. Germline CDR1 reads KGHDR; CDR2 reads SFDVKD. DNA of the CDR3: TGTGCCACCGAGGAAGGGGGCACCGGGGAGCTGTTTTTT. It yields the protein CATEEGGTGELFF.

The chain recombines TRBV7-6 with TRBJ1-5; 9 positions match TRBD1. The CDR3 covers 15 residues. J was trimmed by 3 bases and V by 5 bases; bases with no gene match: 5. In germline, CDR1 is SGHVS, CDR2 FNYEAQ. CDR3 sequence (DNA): TGTGCCAGCAGCCAGGGACAGGGCCTCAATCAGCCCCAGCATTTT. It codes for CASSQGQGLNQPQHF.

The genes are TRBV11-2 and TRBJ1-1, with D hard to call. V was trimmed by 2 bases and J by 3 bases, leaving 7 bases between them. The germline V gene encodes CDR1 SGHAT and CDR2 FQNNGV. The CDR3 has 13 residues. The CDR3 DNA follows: TGTGCCAGCAGCTTAAACGGGGACACTGAAGCTTTCTTT. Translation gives CASSLNGDTEAFF.

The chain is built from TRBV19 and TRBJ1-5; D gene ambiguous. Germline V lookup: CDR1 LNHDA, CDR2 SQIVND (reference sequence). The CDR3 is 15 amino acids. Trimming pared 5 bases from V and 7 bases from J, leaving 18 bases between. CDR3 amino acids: CASSFSRAGGQPQHF. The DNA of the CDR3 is TGTGCCAGTAGTTTCTCACGGGCGGGCGGACAGCCCCAGCATTTT.

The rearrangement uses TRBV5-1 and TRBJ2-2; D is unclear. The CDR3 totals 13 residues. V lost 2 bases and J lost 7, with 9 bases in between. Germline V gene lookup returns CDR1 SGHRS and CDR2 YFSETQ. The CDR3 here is CASSFRGNGELFF. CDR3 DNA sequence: TGCGCCAGCAGCTTCCGAGGTAACGGGGAGCTGTTTTTT.

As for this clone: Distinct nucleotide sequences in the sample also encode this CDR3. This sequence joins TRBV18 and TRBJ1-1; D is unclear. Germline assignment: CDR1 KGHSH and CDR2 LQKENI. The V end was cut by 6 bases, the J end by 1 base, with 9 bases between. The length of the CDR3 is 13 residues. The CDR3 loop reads CASSLDKNTEAFF. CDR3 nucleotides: TGTGCCAGCTCTCTCGACAAGAACACTGAAGCTTTCTTT.

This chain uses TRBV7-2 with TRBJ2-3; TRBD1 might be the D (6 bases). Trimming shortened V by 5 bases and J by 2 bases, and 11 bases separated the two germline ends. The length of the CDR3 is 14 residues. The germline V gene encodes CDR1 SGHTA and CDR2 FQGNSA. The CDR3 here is CASSRRQDTDTQYF. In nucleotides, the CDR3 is TGTGCCAGCAGCCGCCGACAGGACACAGATACGCAGTATTTT. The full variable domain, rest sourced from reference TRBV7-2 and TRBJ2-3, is GAGVSQSPSNKVTEKGKDVELRCDPISGHTALYWYRQSLGQGLEFLIYFQGNSAPDKSGLPSDRFSAERTGGSVSTLTIQRTQQEDSAVYLCASSRRQDTDTQYFGPGTRLTVL.

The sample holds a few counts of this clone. The DNA for the CDR3 is TGTGCCAGCAAGAGACAGGGGACGTTTCAGCCCCAGCATTTT. Its protein is CASKRQGTFQPQHF. The V call is TRBV2, the J call TRBJ1-5, with 8 nucleotides matching TRBD1. Germline assignment: CDR1 SNHLY and CDR2 FYNNEI. CDR3 length: 14 residues. J lost 6 bases, V lost 7 bases, and 8 bases had no gene match.

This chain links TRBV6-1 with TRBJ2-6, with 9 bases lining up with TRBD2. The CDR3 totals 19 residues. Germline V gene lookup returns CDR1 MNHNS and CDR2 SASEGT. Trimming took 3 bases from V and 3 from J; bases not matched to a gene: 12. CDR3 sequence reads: CASSELGGRALIGANVLTF. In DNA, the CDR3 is TGTGCCAGCAGTGAGTTAGGCGGGAGGGCCTTAATTGGGGCCAACGTCCTGACTTTC.

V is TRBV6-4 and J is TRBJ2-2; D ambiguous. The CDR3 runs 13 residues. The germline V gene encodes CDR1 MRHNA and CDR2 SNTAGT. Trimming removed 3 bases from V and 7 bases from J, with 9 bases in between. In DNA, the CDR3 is TGTGCCAGCAGTGATGGTAGTGTCGGGGAGCTGTTTTTT. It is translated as CASSDGSVGELFF.